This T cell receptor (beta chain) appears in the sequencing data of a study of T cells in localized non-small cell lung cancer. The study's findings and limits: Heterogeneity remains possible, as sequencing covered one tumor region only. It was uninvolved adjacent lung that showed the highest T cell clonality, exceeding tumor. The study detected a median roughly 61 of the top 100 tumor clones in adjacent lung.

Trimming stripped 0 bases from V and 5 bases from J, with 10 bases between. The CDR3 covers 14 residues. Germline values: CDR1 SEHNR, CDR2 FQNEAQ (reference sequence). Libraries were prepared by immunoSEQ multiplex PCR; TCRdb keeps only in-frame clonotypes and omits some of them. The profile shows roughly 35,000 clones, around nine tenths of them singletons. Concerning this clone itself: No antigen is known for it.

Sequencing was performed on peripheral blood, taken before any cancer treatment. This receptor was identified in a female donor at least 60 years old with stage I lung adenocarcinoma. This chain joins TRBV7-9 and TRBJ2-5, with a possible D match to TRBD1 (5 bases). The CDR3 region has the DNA TGTGCCAGCAGCTTAGCGGGGCAGACTGAGACCCAGTACTTC. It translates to CASSLAGQTETQYF.